The entry below gives a single T cell receptor beta chain sequence along with its context. Antigen: not known. Here immunoSEQ multiplex PCR was the method, and the copy in TCRdb shows in-frame clones only, minus some. The sample contains hundreds of thousands of clones, roughly 90% of which appear only once. The data were taken from a study of Ad26.COV2.S vaccination and SARS-CoV-2 variants. In the study overall: Dosing was one shot or two shots 56 days apart. Findings and limits, study-wide: It was vaccine recipients, not placebo recipients, who had the higher spike-specific TCR breadth.

Sample treatment: around 19 received Ad26.COV2.S at low or high dose, single or two shots; about 5 received placebo; per-sample allocation not given. Samples came from day 63 after the first vaccine or placebo injection. V lost 3 bases and J lost 3, with 17 bases in between. This CDR3 contains 16 residues. Germline V gene lookup returns CDR1 KGHSH and CDR2 LQKENI. The sequences come from peripheral blood, collected in a trial of Ad26.COV2.S vaccine versus placebo. The clonotype comes from a person between 18 and 60 years old who received the Ad26.COV2.S COVID-19 vaccine or a placebo. The J gene is TRBJ1-1, the V gene TRBV18, with TRBD1 as a possible D gene (6 bases). The CDR3 sequence: CASSPDRQTGYTEAFF. CDR3 coding DNA: TGTGCCAGCTCACCCGACAGGCAAACTGGGTACACTGAAGCTTTCTTT.